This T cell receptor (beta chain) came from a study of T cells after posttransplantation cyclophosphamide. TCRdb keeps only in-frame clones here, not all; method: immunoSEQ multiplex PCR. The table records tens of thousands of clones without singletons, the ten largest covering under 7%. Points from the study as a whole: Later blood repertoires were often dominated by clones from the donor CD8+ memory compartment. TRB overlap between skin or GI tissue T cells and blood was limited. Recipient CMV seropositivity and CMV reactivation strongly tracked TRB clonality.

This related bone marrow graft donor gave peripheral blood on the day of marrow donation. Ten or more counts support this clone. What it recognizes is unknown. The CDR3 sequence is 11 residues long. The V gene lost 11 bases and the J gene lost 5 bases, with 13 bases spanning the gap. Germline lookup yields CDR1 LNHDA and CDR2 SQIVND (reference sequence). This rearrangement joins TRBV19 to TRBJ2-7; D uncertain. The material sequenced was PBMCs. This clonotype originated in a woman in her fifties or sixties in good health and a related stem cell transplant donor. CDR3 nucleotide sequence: TGTGCCCAGGCCCCCACCGACGAGCAGTACTTC. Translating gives CAQAPTDEQYF. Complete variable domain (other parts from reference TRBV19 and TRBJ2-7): DGGITQSPKYLFRKEGQNVTLSCEQNLNHDAMYWYRQDPGQGLRLIYYSQIVNDFQKGDIAEGYSVSREKKESFPLTVTSAQKNPTAFYLCAQAPTDEQYFGPGTRLTVT.